A single sample gave rise to the 19 T cell receptor beta chains below, sequenced in a study of type 1 and type 2 diabetes patients. Amplification started from genomic DNA. Multiplex PCR with 30 forward and 13 reverse primers amplified the TCR beta CDR3. TCRdb fed the multiplex PCR reads into MiXCR, producing one record per CDR3 protein. The table includes under 300,000 distinct CDR3 sequences, roughly 48% detected once. Material: peripheral blood mononuclear cells (PBMCs). These receptors were collected from a man aged 18 to 29 with type 2 diabetes.

The gene calls are TRBV2 and TRBJ2-6, with D unresolved. V was trimmed by 8 bases and J by 0 bases, leaving 11 bases between them. The CDR3 runs 15 residues. The germline V gene encodes CDR1 SNHLY and CDR2 FYNNEI. The CDR3 region has the DNA TGTGCCAGCTCAGCCCGGGTCTCTGGGGCCAACGTCCTGACTTTC. Translation: CASSARVSGANVLTF.

The gene calls are TRBV2 and TRBJ2-3, with TRBD2 as a possible D gene (6 bases). This CDR3 region has 14 residues. Germline CDR1 is SNHLY and CDR2 is FYNNEI. V shed 7 bases and J shed 3 bases, with 14 bases lying between them. CDR3 coding DNA: TGTGCCAGCAACGCAGGGAGGAAGACAGATACGCAGTATTTT. Translation: CASNAGRKTDTQYF.

This clonotype occurred once. A much larger clone lies one base from this, so it may be a read error. The chain employs TRBV2 and TRBJ2-6; D is possibly TRBD1 (7 bases). Germline V gene sequence: CDR1 SNHLY, CDR2 FYNNEI. The CDR3 consists of 14 residues. In DNA form, the CDR3 reads TGTGCCAGGGAGGGGGCAGCAGGGGCCAACGTCCCGACTTTC. It encodes CAREGAAGANVPTF.

This chain joins TRBV5-4 and TRBJ2-5; D gene unclear. The CDR3 runs 13 residues. Deletions cut 1 base from V and 5 bases from J, with 9 bases between. From germline, CDR1 is SGHNT and CDR2 YYREEE (reference sequence). CDR3 DNA: TGTGCCAGCAGCTTGAAGATGGAGGAGACCCAGTACTTC. Amino acids: CASSLKMEETQYF.

A few counts support this clonotype. The V and J genes are TRBV7-2 and TRBJ1-6, with a possible D match to TRBD1 (6 bases). The CDR3 is 14 residues long. V gave up 6 bases and J gave up 7 bases, with 13 bases separating them. Per the germline V gene, CDR1 is SGHTA and CDR2 is FQGNSA. This chain's CDR3 is CASREDSWNSPLHF. In nucleotides, the CDR3 is TGTGCCAGCAGGGAGGACAGCTGGAATTCACCCCTCCACTTT.

This clonotype was seen a handful of times. The gene calls are TRBV15 and TRBJ2-1; 10 bases are a match to TRBD1. Germline loops: CDR1 LNHNV, CDR2 YYDKDF (reference sequence). J was trimmed by 8 bases and V by 3 bases; bases with no gene match: 10. The CDR3 totals 16 residues. The chain's CDR3 is CATSSLPGQGFDEQFF. The CDR3, as DNA: TGTGCCACCAGCAGCCTTCCGGGACAGGGGTTCGATGAGCAGTTCTTC.

This chain joins TRBV30 and TRBJ1-2; 8 bases match TRBD1. Germline V gives CDR1 GTSNPN, CDR2 SVGIG (reference sequence). Germline trimming cut 7 bases from V and 3 bases from J; bases unmatched to any gene: 10. There are 14 residues in the CDR3. In DNA form, the CDR3 reads TGTGCCTTGGGGGCAGGGGGCGATTACTATGGCTACACCTTC. This codes for CALGAGGDYYGYTF.

The table lists this clonotype with many counts. The CDR3 DNA is TGTGCCAGCAGTGACTCCAGCTCCTACAATGAGCAGTTCTTC. This sequence encodes CASSDSSSYNEQFF. This chain uses TRBV25-1 with TRBJ2-1; unclear D gene. This CDR3 is 14 amino acids long. The V end was cut by 3 bases, the J end by 0 bases, with 6 bases between. Germline assignment: CDR1 MGHDK and CDR2 SYGVNS.

The V gene is TRBV7-8, the J gene TRBJ2-7; possible D gene TRBD2, 6 bases. Trimming took 6 bases from V and 7 from J, leaving 19 bases between them. This CDR3 is 14 amino acids long. CDR1 and CDR2 from the germline V gene are SGHVS and FQNEAQ. The chain's CDR3 is CASRPLGTSGEQYF. The CDR3, as DNA: TGTGCCAGCAGGCCTCTGGGGACTTCGGGGGAGCAGTACTTC.

This chain links TRBV20-1 with TRBJ1-5, with 8 bases that match TRBD1. V gave up 3 bases and J gave up 4 bases; unmatched junction bases: 11. The CDR3 extends over 16 amino acids. Germline V gives CDR1 DFQATT, CDR2 SNEGSKA (reference sequence). The chain's CDR3 is CSARGNRGTENQPQHF. The CDR3 bases are TGCAGTGCTAGGGGTAACAGGGGGACGGAGAATCAGCCCCAGCATTTT.

This chain connects TRBV20-1 to TRBJ2-3; 10 positions match TRBD2. The CDR3 spans 12 residues. V trimming: 5 bases; J trimming: 6 bases; junction bases outside the gene matches: 2. CDR1 is DFQATT, CDR2 SNEGSKA, per germline (reference sequence). The CDR3 DNA reads TGCAGTGCTGGGGGACTAGCGGATACGCAGTATTTT. Its protein is CSAGGLADTQYF.

Note on this clonotype: Since a much larger clone is just one base distant, this may be a read error. V usage is TRBV25-1 and J usage is TRBJ2-5, with D perhaps matching TRBD1 or TRBD2 (5 bases each). Trimming stripped 1 base from V and 2 bases from J, with 17 bases between. CDR1 is MGHDK and CDR2 is SYGVNS in the germline V gene. The CDR3 loop spans 17 amino acids. The CDR3 is CASSELCRDPEQETQYF. In DNA form, the CDR3 reads TGTGCCAGCAGTGAATTATGTAGGGACCCCGAACAAGAGACCCAGTACTTC.

This clonotype was recorded a few times. The genes are TRBV19 and TRBJ2-1; D not resolved. V shed 4 bases and J shed 0 bases, with 10 bases lying between them. This CDR3 comprises 15 residues. From germline, CDR1 is LNHDA and CDR2 SQIVND (reference sequence). The CDR3 loop is CASSKGSSSYNEQFF. The CDR3 DNA sequence: TGTGCCAGTAGTAAGGGCTCGAGCTCCTACAATGAGCAGTTCTTC.

The CDR3 nucleotides are TGTGCCAGCAGCGTAATGCAGAACACTGAAGCTTTCTTT. Translated, it gives CASSVMQNTEAFF. The chain carries TRBV9 and TRBJ1-1, with D hard to call. CDR1 is SGDLS, CDR2 YYNGEE, per germline. The CDR3 is 13 residues long. V was clipped by 1 base and J by 1 base, with 5 bases between them.

This clonotype has at least ten counts. This CDR3 reads CASSLEYEQYF. CDR3 nucleotide sequence: TGTGCCAGCAGCCTTGAATACGAGCAGTACTTC. This sequence joins TRBV7-8 and TRBJ2-7; D ambiguous. The germline CDR1 and CDR2 sequences are SGHVS and FQNEAQ. The V gene lost 5 bases and the J gene lost 4 bases, with 6 bases spanning the gap. This CDR3 is 11 amino acids long.

V usage is TRBV28 and J usage is TRBJ2-1; no clear D. In germline, CDR1 is MDHEN, CDR2 SYDVKM. The CDR3 totals 11 residues. Trimming stripped 3 bases from V and 10 bases from J, with 7 bases between. The CDR3 DNA follows: TGTGCCAGCAGTTTGGCAAGGGAGCAGTTCTTC. Translating gives CASSLAREQFF. Using reference TRBV28 and TRBJ2-1 for the parts outside the CDR3, the full variable domain is DVKVTQSSRYLVKRTGEKVFLECVQDMDHENMFWYRQDPGLGLRLIYFSYDVKMKEKGDIPEGYSVSREKKERFSLILESASTNQTSMYLCASSLAREQFFGPGTRLTVL.

The chain recombines TRBV19 with TRBJ1-5, with unresolved D. The germline V gene has CDR1 LNHDA and CDR2 SQIVND (reference sequence). V was shortened by 11 bases and J by 3 bases, with 17 bases between the two germline ends. The CDR3 length is 14 residues. CDR3 in DNA: TGTGCCTGGAGTGTACTTGGACTCAATCAGCCCCAGCATTTT. The encoded protein is CAWSVLGLNQPQHF.

The genes are TRBV7-9 and TRBJ2-3; D possibly corresponds to TRBD1 (5 bases). The CDR3 has 14 residues. CDR1 is SEHNR, CDR2 FQNEAQ, per germline (reference sequence). V lost 6 bases and J 2 bases, leaving 12 bases between the germline ends. In DNA form, the CDR3 reads TGTGCCAGCAGTCCGAGACAGTACACAGATACGCAGTATTTT. Translation gives CASSPRQYTDTQYF.

The chain uses TRBV5-1 and TRBJ1-2; 8 bases line up with TRBD1. CDR1 and CDR2 from the germline V gene are SGHRS and YFSETQ. The CDR3 runs to 14 residues. Trimming removed 4 bases from V and 6 bases from J; junction bases left unmatched: 8. The DNA for the CDR3 is TGCGCCAGCAGCGCGGACCCAGGGGGCCATGGCTACACCTTC. As protein: CASSADPGGHGYTF.